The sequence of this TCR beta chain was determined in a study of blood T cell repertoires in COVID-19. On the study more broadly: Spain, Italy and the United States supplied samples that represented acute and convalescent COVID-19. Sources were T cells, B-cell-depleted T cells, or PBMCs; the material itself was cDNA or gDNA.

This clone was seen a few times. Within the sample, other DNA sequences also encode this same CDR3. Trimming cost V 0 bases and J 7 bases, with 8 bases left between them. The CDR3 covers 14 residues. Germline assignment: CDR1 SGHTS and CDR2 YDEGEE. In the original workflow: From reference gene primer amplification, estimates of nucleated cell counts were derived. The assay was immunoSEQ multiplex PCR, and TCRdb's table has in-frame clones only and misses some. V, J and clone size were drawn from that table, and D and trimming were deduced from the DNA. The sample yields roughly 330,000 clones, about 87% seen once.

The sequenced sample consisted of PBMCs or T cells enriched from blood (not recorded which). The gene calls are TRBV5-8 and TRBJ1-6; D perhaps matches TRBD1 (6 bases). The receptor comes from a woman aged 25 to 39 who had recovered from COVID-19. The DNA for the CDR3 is TGTGCCAGCAGCTTGGGACAGGAGAATTCACCCCTCCACTTT. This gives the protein CASSLGQENSPLHF.